This T cell receptor beta chain was observed in a study of CD8 T cells in Susac syndrome. This CDR3 contains 14 residues. The ends were cut back, 2 bases at V and 5 bases at J, with 11 bases in the middle. Germline values: CDR1 SEHNR, CDR2 FQNEAQ (reference sequence). With random hexamers, 0.5 to 1 ug RNA was reverse transcribed. TCRdb redid the calling of the immunoSEQ multiplex PCR reads with MiXCR, one entry per CDR3 protein. The sample lists 200,000 to 250,000 distinct CDR3 sequences, around 93% seen once, with approximately 0.082% in the top ten. The rearrangement uses TRBV7-9 and TRBJ2-3; tentatively, D is TRBD1 or TRBD2 (5 bases each). Sequenced input: CD4+ T cells from PBMCs. This sequence originates from a human donor with multiple sclerosis. DNA of the CDR3: TGTGCCAGCAGCTTAAGCAGAGGGGAAGATACGCAGTATTTT. It encodes CASSLSRGEDTQYF.